This passage covers 16 T cell receptor beta chains from one sample sequenced in a study of blood T cell repertoires in COVID-19. Assay: immunoSEQ multiplex PCR; the TCRdb copy retains only in-frame clones and omits some. The sample consists of about 48,000 clones, 80% to 85% of them appearing once. Input material: peripheral blood. The receptors derive from a man in his 70s with acute or convalescent COVID-19.

The V and J genes are TRBV19 and TRBJ1-2; 10 nucleotides line up with TRBD1. The CDR3 loop spans 14 amino acids. CDR1 is LNHDA and CDR2 is SQIVND in the germline V gene (reference sequence). The V segment lost 6 bases and the J segment 1 base; nucleotides outside the gene matches: 2. CDR3 nucleotide sequence: TGTGCCAGTAGCGGGACAGGGGATAACTATGGCTACACCTTC. Protein product: CASSGTGDNYGYTF.

CDR3 DNA sequence: TGTGCCAGCAGCCCCCCACTGGGGACAGGGGGCTCCCAGGAGACCCAGTACTTC. It translates to CASSPPLGTGGSQETQYF. This chain joins TRBV3-1 (or the pseudogene TRBV3-2) and TRBJ2-5; 12 bases map to TRBD1. This CDR3 is 18 amino acids long. After removal of 4 bases from V and 5 bases from J, the junction contained 14 bases not matched to a gene. CDR1 and CDR2 from the germline V gene are LGHDT and YNNKEL (reference sequence).

This chain joins TRBV14 and TRBJ2-1; 7 positions match TRBD2. There are 15 residues in the CDR3. J was trimmed by 10 bases and V by 0 bases; bases with no gene match: 9. Germline V gene data show CDR1 as SGHDN and CDR2 as FVKESK. CDR3 residues: CASSQDQAGVDEQFF. DNA for the CDR3: TGTGCCAGCAGCCAAGATCAGGCGGGGGTGGACGAGCAGTTCTTC.

The genes are TRBV9 and TRBJ2-3, with 8 positions matching TRBD1. From germline, CDR1 is SGDLS and CDR2 YYNGEE. The CDR3 loop spans 14 amino acids. Unmatched junction bases numbered 7, after V lost 5 bases and J lost 5 bases. The CDR3 is CASRPGGGVDTQYF. The DNA of the CDR3 is TGTGCCAGCAGACCAGGGGGCGGGGTAGATACGCAGTATTTT.

CDR3: CASSYSRDRGNQPQHF. CDR3 DNA: TGTGCCAGCAGTTACTCCCGTGACAGGGGCAATCAGCCCCAGCATTTT. This chain connects TRBV6-5 to TRBJ1-5; TRBD1 matches 7 bases. CDR1 MNHEY and CDR2 SVGAGI come from the germline V gene. V gave up 0 bases and J gave up 2 bases; unmatched junction bases: 4. This CDR3 has 16 residues.

In DNA, the CDR3 is TGCAGCGTTGCACTGACTTTTGGAAACACCATATATTTT. Translation: CSVALTFGNTIYF. This chain connects TRBV29-1 to TRBJ1-3; D gene ambiguous. V was trimmed by 4 bases and J by 3 bases, leaving 10 bases between them. Germline loops: CDR1 SQVTM, CDR2 ANQGSEA. This CDR3 has 13 residues.

V and J are TRBV9 and TRBJ2-2; D might be TRBD1 (7 bases). This CDR3 contains 17 residues. Germline assignment: CDR1 SGDLS and CDR2 YYNGEE. Trimming took 3 bases from V and 1 from J, leaving 16 bases between them. CDR3 coding DNA: TGTGCCAGCAGCGGAATTAGACAGGGAGGGAACACCGGGGAGCTGTTTTTT. Translating gives CASSGIRQGGNTGELFF.

The V and J genes are TRBV9 and TRBJ1-1; TRBD1 might be the D (5 bases). Germline CDR1 is SGDLS and CDR2 is YYNGEE. CDR3 length: 14 residues. V gave up 0 bases and J gave up 8 bases, with 14 bases separating them. Here the CDR3 reads CASSVGGREVEAFF. The CDR3 DNA reads as TGTGCCAGCAGCGTAGGAGGCAGGGAAGTGGAAGCTTTCTTT.

This chain uses TRBV24-1 with TRBJ1-2; no clear D gene. V gave up 8 bases and J gave up 5 bases, with 14 bases separating them. There are 13 residues in the CDR3. Germline CDR1 reads KGHDR; CDR2 reads SFDVKD. The CDR3 reads CATTRGKDYGYTF. The CDR3 DNA follows: TGTGCCACCACCCGGGGAAAAGATTATGGCTACACCTTC.

The CDR3 DNA sequence: TGTGCCAGCAGCGTAGGTGCAGGGGGTACAGAGACCCAGTACTTC. This codes for CASSVGAGGTETQYF. The V call is TRBV9, the J call TRBJ2-5, with 7 nucleotides matching TRBD1. In germline, CDR1 is SGDLS, CDR2 YYNGEE. V was clipped by 0 bases and J by 4 bases; unmatched bases: 6. The CDR3 has 15 residues.

V gene TRBV5-4 combines with J gene TRBJ1-4; D is uncertain. The CDR3 is made up of 14 amino acids. The V end was cut by 6 bases, the J end by 1 base, with 10 bases between. CDR1 is SGHNT, CDR2 YYREEE, per germline (reference sequence). The CDR3 loop reads CASTNRQTNEKLFF. The CDR3 coding sequence is TGTGCCAGCACCAACAGACAAACTAATGAAAAACTGTTTTTT.

This clone was seen more than once but under ten times. This chain uses TRBV6-1 with TRBJ2-2; tentative D call: TRBD1 (6 bases). Trimming left V 2 bases short and J 7 bases short, with 8 bases between. CDR1 MNHNS and CDR2 SASEGT come from the germline V gene. The CDR3 covers 13 residues. The CDR3 DNA follows: TGTGCCAGCAGTGAAACAGGGTACGGGGAGCTGTTTTTT. Amino acids: CASSETGYGELFF.

V gene TRBV5-1 combines with J gene TRBJ2-6; D perhaps matches TRBD1 (5 bases). The CDR3 is 15 residues long. The germline CDR1 and CDR2 sequences are SGHRS and YFSETQ. V gave up 4 bases and J gave up 0 bases, with 8 bases separating them. In DNA form, the CDR3 reads TGCGCCAGCAGCCTAGACAGCTCTGGGGCCAACGTCCTGACTTTC. Translated: CASSLDSSGANVLTF.

The rearrangement links TRBV27 to TRBJ1-1; D unclear. V was trimmed by 6 bases and J by 4 bases, leaving 12 bases between them. The CDR3 sequence is 13 residues long. Germline assignment: CDR1 MNHEY and CDR2 SMNVEV (reference sequence). In DNA form, the CDR3 reads TGTGCCAGCAGGCCCTTGTACTTCACTGAAGCTTTCTTT. It codes for CASRPLYFTEAFF.

The rearrangement uses TRBV15 and TRBJ2-3; 13 nucleotides align to TRBD2. J was trimmed by 2 bases and V by 3 bases; bases with no gene match: 2. This CDR3 region has 16 residues. Germline CDR1 LNHNV, CDR2 YYDKDF (reference sequence). DNA of the CDR3: TGTGCCACCAGCAGGGGACTAGCGGGGCCCACAGATACGCAGTATTTT. It translates to CATSRGLAGPTDTQYF.

The rearrangement joins TRBV27 to TRBJ1-2; 8 bases line up with TRBD1. The CDR3 consists of 14 residues. CDR1 and CDR2 (germline): MNHEY, SMNVEV (reference sequence). The V gene end was trimmed by 5 bases and the J gene end by 1 base; junction bases not matched to a gene: 3. DNA for the CDR3: TGTGCCAGCAGTCCACAGGGGGTTAACTATGGCTACACCTTC. Protein product: CASSPQGVNYGYTF.